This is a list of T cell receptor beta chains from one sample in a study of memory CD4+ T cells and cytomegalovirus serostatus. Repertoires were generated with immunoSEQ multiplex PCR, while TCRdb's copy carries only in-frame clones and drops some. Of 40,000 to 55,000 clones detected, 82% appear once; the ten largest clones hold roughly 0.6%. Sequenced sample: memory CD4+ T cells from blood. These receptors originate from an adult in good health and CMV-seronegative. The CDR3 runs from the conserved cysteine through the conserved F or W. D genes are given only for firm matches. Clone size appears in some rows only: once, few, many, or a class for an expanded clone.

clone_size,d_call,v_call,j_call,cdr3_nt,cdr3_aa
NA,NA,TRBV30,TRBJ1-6,TGTGCCCTACGGGACGACTCCTATAATTCACCCCTCCACTTT,CALRDDSYNSPLHF
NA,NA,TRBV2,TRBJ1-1,TGTGCCAGCAGTGAGGCACAGAACACTGAAGCTTTCTTT,CASSEAQNTEAFF
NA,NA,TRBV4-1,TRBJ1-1,TGCGCCAGCAGCTCCCTGACGAGCATGAACACTGAAGCTTTCTTT,CASSSLTSMNTEAFF
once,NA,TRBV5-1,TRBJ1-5,TGCGCCAGCAGCTTGGATGGCCAGCGAGATCAGCCCCAGCATTTT,CASSLDGQRDQPQHF
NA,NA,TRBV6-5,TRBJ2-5,TGTGCCAGCAGCAACCCTCCGGAGACCCAGTACTTC,CASSNPPETQYF
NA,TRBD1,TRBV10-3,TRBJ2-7,TGTGCCATCAGTGATCCGGGACAGCCCCTCTACGAGCAGTACTTC,CAISDPGQPLYEQYF
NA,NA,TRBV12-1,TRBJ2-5,TGTGCCAGCAGCTTTCTAGAACAAGAGACCCAGTACTTC,CASSFLEQETQYF
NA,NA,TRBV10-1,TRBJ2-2,TGCGCCAGCGGTGAGGAACAGGGCGCGAACACCGGGGAGCTGTTTTTT,CASGEEQGANTGELFF
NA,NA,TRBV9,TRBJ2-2,TGTGCCAGCAGCGTAGGCCGGACACCGAACACCGGGGAGCTGTTTTTT,CASSVGRTPNTGELFF
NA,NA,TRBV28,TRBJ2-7,TGTGCCAGCAATCTCGCAGGGCACTACGAGCAGTACTTC,CASNLAGHYEQYF
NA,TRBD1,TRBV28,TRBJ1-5,TGTGCCAGCAGTCCGGACAGGGGCCACCTGCATTTT,CASSPDRGHLHF
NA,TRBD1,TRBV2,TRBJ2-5,TGTGCCAGCGGGACAGGCACGTGGGAGACCCAGTACTTC,CASGTGTWETQYF
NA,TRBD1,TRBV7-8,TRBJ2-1,TGTGCCAGCAGCAAGGGACAGGGAGGTCTCTTC,CASSKGQGGLF
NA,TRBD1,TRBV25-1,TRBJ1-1,TGTGCCAGCAGTGGAGGGACAGGGTCGGCTTTCTTT,CASSGGTGSAFF
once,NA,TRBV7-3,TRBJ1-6,TGTGCCAGCAGCCTCTCCGCTAATTCACCCCTCCACTTT,CASSLSANSPLHF
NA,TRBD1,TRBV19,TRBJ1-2,TGTGCCAGTAGCCGACAGGGGGCTAGCTATGGCTACACCTTC,CASSRQGASYGYTF
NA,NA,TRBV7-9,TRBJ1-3,TGTGCCAGCACCAGACCCAGTTCTGGAAACACCATATATTTT,CASTRPSSGNTIYF
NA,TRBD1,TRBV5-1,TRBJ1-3,TGCGCCAGCAGCAAGCGTGCAGGGGGCGGAAACACCATATATTTT,CASSKRAGGGNTIYF
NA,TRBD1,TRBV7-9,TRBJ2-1,TGTGCCAGCAGGTCGGGACAGGGGAAAAAACACAATGAGCAGTTCTTC,CASRSGQGKKHNEQFF
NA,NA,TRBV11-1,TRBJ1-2,TGTGCCAGCAGCTTAGATGTTCGGGCAGGGGCGGGCTACACCTTC,CASSLDVRAGAGYTF
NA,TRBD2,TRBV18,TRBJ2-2,TGTGCCAGCTCACCACCGGGGACTAGCGGGATGAACACCGGGGAGCTGTTTTTT,CASSPPGTSGMNTGELFF
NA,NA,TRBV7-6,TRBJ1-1,TGTGCCAGCAGCTTAGCCGCTAGGACTGAAGCTTTCTTT,CASSLAARTEAFF
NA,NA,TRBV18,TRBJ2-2,TGTGCCAGCTCACCACCTTACACCGGGGAGCTGTTTTTT,CASSPPYTGELFF
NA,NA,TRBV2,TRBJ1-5,TGTGCCAGCAGTGATTTGGGGGGCACCCAGCATTTT,CASSDLGGTQHF
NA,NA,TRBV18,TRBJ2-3,TGTGCCAGCTCGCCTCCGGGACGGAGCACAGATACGCAGTATTTT,CASSPPGRSTDTQYF
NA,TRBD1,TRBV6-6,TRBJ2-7,TGTGCCAGCAGTTACAATGGGGACAGGGACTACGAGCAGTACTTC,CASSYNGDRDYEQYF